The 27 T cell receptor beta chains reported below all come from one sample, sequenced in a study of tumor-infiltrating lymphocytes in primary liver carcinoma (dated by TCRdb to about 2017). Blood RNA was extracted from unsorted whole blood using TRIzol reagent, and germline DNA was obtained with the DNeasy Blood & Tissue kit. The sequencer listed for this sample is Illumina HiSeq 2500. TCRbeta-specific cDNA was reverse-transcribed from approximately 460 ng total RNA using a constant-region primer and ProtoScript II reverse transcriptase. Construction of the TCRbeta libraries relied on three nested rounds of multiplex PCR, following a slightly modified ARM-PCR procedure. Each of the first two PCR rounds ran for roughly 11 cycles and used multiplex TRBV1-TRBV30 forward primers together with a Cbeta reverse primer. The public reads were reprocessed in TCRdb via fastp at Q25 and MiXCR, keeping in-frame beta chains. Entries are consolidated by CDR3 protein sequence, retaining the most common genes and DNA. The sample table shows around 170,000 distinct CDR3 sequences, and 50% to 75% are seen once. The top ten clonotypes cover roughly 76% of the sample.

Sequencing was carried out using peripheral blood. The receptors here all came from a man between 40 and 49 years old with primary liver carcinoma and hepatitis B virus infection.

To note about this clonotype: A read error may explain this, as a much larger clone is one base away. The V gene is TRBV11-2, the J gene TRBJ2-4; no reliable D call. The CDR3 runs to 13 residues. V gave up 5 bases and J gave up 15 bases, with 20 bases separating them. Germline V gives CDR1 SGHAT, CDR2 FQNNGV. CDR3 protein: CASSTRLWDLSYF. CDR3 bases: TGTGCCAGCAGCACGAGATTGTGGGATTTGTCGTACTTC. The whole variable domain, filled in from reference TRBV11-2 and TRBJ2-4, reads EAGVAQSPRYKIIEKRQSVAFWCNPISGHATLYWYQQILGQGPKLLIQFQNNGVVDDSQLPKDRFSAERLKGVDSTLKIQPAKLEDSAVYLCASSTRLWDLSYFGAGTRLSVL.

Worth noting for this clonotype: A much bigger clone sits one base away, suggesting this may be a read error. Because it lacks the conserved phenylalanine or tryptophan at the end, this CDR3 is likely a read error. V gene TRBV11-2 combines with J gene TRBJ1-2; D remains unclear. This CDR3 spans 13 amino acids. V was cut by 0 bases and J by 8 bases, with 10 bases left in between. Germline V gene sequence: CDR1 SGHAT, CDR2 FQNNGV. CDR3 nucleotides: TGTGCCAGCAGCTTAGAGAGTCTTCTGGGCTACACCTTA. Protein: CASSLESLLGYTL.

The genes are TRBV13 and TRBJ1-6; D gene ambiguous. Germline CDR1 reads PRHDT; CDR2 reads FYEKMQ (reference sequence). The CDR3 spans 13 residues. Trimming cost V 5 bases and J 7 bases, with 9 bases left between them. CDR3 residues: CASSKPGNSPLHF. CDR3 nucleotides: TGTGCCAGCAGCAAACCTGGGAATTCACCCCTCCACTTT. The variable domain in full, completed from reference TRBV13 and TRBJ1-6, reads AAGVIQSPRHLIKEKRETATLKCYPIPRHDTVYWYQQGPGQDPQFLISFYEKMQSDKGSIPDRFSAQQFSDYHSELNMSSLELGDSALYFCASSKPGNSPLHFGNGTRLTVT.

With respect to this clonotype: The CDR3 does not close with the conserved phenylalanine or tryptophan, likely indicating a read error. The V gene is TRBV12-3 or TRBV12-4, the J gene TRBJ2-5; 7 nucleotides line up with TRBD1. The CDR3 consists of 15 residues. CDR3 region: CAISSGQIFQETQYL. The CDR3 coding sequence is TGTGCCATCAGTTCGGGACAGATCTTCCAAGAGACCCAGTACTTA.

V gene TRBV6-6 combines with J gene TRBJ2-5, with 8 bases fitting TRBD2. The CDR3 consists of 19 residues. Germline assignment: CDR1 MNHNY and CDR2 SVGAGI (reference sequence). The junction had 22 bases not matched to a gene; V was cut back by 6 bases and J by 4 bases. In DNA, the CDR3 is TGTGCCAGCAGCCATACTCGACGCAGGGAAGCGGGAGCAGCAGAGACCCAGTACTTC. Translation gives CASSHTRRREAGAAETQYF.

The chain couples TRBV10-3 to TRBJ2-2; 8 bases map to TRBD1. Unmatched junction bases numbered 6, after V lost 6 bases and J lost 6 bases. CDR1 is ENHRY, CDR2 SYGVKD, per germline. This CDR3 has 14 residues. CDR3 nucleotides: TGTGCCATCAGCCGACAGGGGAGTCCCGGGGAGCTGTTTTTT. It is translated as CAISRQGSPGELFF.

V and J are TRBV30 and TRBJ1-6; 9 nucleotides align to TRBD1. From germline, CDR1 is GTSNPN and CDR2 SVGIG (reference sequence). This CDR3 is 13 amino acids long. The ends lost 4 bases at V and 7 bases at J; junction bases unmatched: 2. The CDR3 DNA sequence: TGTGCCTGGAAGGGACAGGGCAATTCACCCCTCCACTTT. The encoded protein is CAWKGQGNSPLHF. Full variable domain (missing parts from reference TRBV30 and TRBJ1-6): SQTIHQWPATLVQPVGSPLSLECTVEGTSNPNLYWYRQAAGRGLQLLFYSVGIGQISSEVPQNLSASRPQDRQFILSSKKLLLSDSGFYLCAWKGQGNSPLHFGNGTRLTVT.

This clonotype appeared many times. The V and J genes are TRBV11-2 and TRBJ2-2; D is unclear. Trimming pared 1 base from V and 4 bases from J, leaving 4 bases between. The CDR3 spans 13 residues. Germline-derived CDR1 and CDR2 are SGHAT and FQNNGV. In DNA, the CDR3 is TGTGCCAGCAGCTTAGGGGGCACCGGGGAGCTGTTTTTT. It translates to CASSLGGTGELFF.

This sequence joins TRBV11-2 and TRBJ1-2; no definite D call. Germline values: CDR1 SGHAT, CDR2 FQNNGV. This CDR3 spans 13 amino acids. Trimming left V 3 bases short and J 3 bases short, with 8 bases between. Here the CDR3 reads CASSFGSDYGYTF. The CDR3 coding sequence is TGTGCCAGCAGCTTTGGCAGTGACTATGGCTACACCTTC.

The chain couples TRBV4-2 to TRBJ2-5; D perhaps matches TRBD2 (6 bases). CDR1 is LGHNA, CDR2 YNFKEQ, per germline. CDR3 length: 17 amino acids. With 4 bases removed from V and 2 bases from J, the gap between germline ends came to 20 bases. CDR3 region: CASSPLGSSGYQETQYF. The CDR3 DNA follows: TGTGCCAGCAGCCCTCTCGGAAGTAGCGGCTATCAAGAGACCCAGTACTTC.

With respect to this clonotype: This clone may be a read error of a much larger clone one base away. V usage is TRBV11-2 and J usage is TRBJ2-3, with 7 bases identical to TRBD2. Losses at the gene ends were 7 bases for V and 0 bases for J; bases not matched to a gene: 10. The CDR3 loop spans 16 amino acids. The germline V gene encodes CDR1 SGHAT and CDR2 FQNNGV. The CDR3 sequence: CASKWGSSGSTDTQYF. Here the CDR3 DNA reads TGTGCCAGCAAATGGGGGTCTAGCGGTAGCACAGATACGCAGTATTTT.

In its sample, this clonotype was seen a few times. The chain is built from TRBV12-3 or TRBV12-4 and TRBJ1-1, with a possible D match to TRBD1 (5 bases). Between the trimmed V and J ends, which lost 8 bases and 0 bases, there was a span of 10 bases. The CDR3 has 13 amino acids. CDR3 DNA sequence: TGTGCCAGCTTGTGGGGGGTGAACACTGAAGCTTTCTTT. Amino acids: CASLWGVNTEAFF.

This clonotype was seen ten or more times. The chain employs TRBV11-2 and TRBJ2-7; D not certain. V was pared by 1 base and J by 3 bases, with 13 bases between. CDR3 length equals 15 residues. Germline assignment: CDR1 SGHAT and CDR2 FQNNGV. The CDR3 sequence: CASSLGYGPNYEQYF. The CDR3 region has the DNA TGTGCCAGCAGCTTAGGGTACGGACCCAACTACGAGCAGTACTTC.

The chain joins TRBV10-2 to TRBJ2-5, with D maybe TRBD1 (5 bases). The CDR3 has 13 amino acids. V shed 5 bases and J shed 2 bases, with 9 bases lying between them. Germline CDR1 is WSHSY and CDR2 is SAAADI. The CDR3 spells CASSNGQQETQYF. CDR3 DNA sequence: TGCGCCAGCAGTAACGGACAACAAGAGACCCAGTACTTC.

The rearrangement uses TRBV6-5 and TRBJ2-5, with D perhaps assigned TRBD1 or TRBD2 (6 bases each). The germline V and J ends were trimmed by 7 bases and 5 bases, with 14 bases remaining between them. The CDR3 is made up of 13 amino acids. Germline CDR1 is MNHEY and CDR2 is SVGAGI. The CDR3 nucleotides read TGTGCCAGCACTAAACCGGGGGCGGAGACCCAGTACTTC. It yields the protein CASTKPGAETQYF.

A few counts support this clonotype. V usage is TRBV10-3 and J usage is TRBJ2-3; D is ambiguous. Germline loops: CDR1 ENHRY, CDR2 SYGVKD. CDR3 length: 13 amino acids. Trimming removed 7 bases at V and 5 bases at J, with 13 bases between. CDR3 sequence reads: CAINGDWGDTQYF. CDR3 bases: TGTGCCATCAATGGCGACTGGGGAGATACGCAGTATTTT.

In the case of this clonotype: This may arise from a read error, as a much more abundant clone is one base away. This sequence joins TRBV11-2 and TRBJ2-7; 9 bases agree with TRBD2. The CDR3 totals 15 residues. The germline V gene has CDR1 SGHAT and CDR2 FQNNGV. V lost 5 bases to trimming and J lost 4 bases; unmatched junction nucleotides: 9. This CDR3 reads CASSITGAGGYEQYF. The CDR3 nucleotides read TGTGCCAGCAGCATTACAGGGGCGGGGGGGTACGAGCAGTACTTC. Full variable domain (rest looked up from reference TRBV11-2 and TRBJ2-7): EAGVAQSPRYKIIEKRQSVAFWCNPISGHATLYWYQQILGQGPKLLIQFQNNGVVDDSQLPKDRFSAERLKGVDSTLKIQPAKLEDSAVYLCASSITGAGGYEQYFGPGTRLTVT.

This chain links TRBV6-5 with TRBJ2-3; 7 bases match TRBD1. Germline assignment: CDR1 MNHEY and CDR2 SVGAGI. The CDR3 contains 15 residues. J lost 5 bases, V lost 2 bases, and 7 bases had no gene match. In DNA form, the CDR3 reads TGTGCCAGCAGTTACCGGCAGGGGGTAGGAGATACGCAGTATTTT. Amino acids: CASSYRQGVGDTQYF.

This clonotype was seen just once. The junction departs from the called germline gene at one end, perhaps through a read error. The genes are TRBV10-3 and TRBJ2-7; 7 bases are shared with TRBD1. Per the germline V gene, CDR1 is ENHRY and CDR2 is SYGVKD. The CDR3 extends over 13 amino acids. CDR3 in amino acids: CPISDEGGSEQYF. In DNA form, the CDR3 reads TGTCCCATCAGTGACGAAGGGGGCTCCGAGCAGTACTTC.

This clonotype has at least ten counts. The chain joins TRBV11-2 to TRBJ2-1; 7 bases are a match to TRBD2. There are 14 residues in the CDR3. V gave up 3 bases and J gave up 2 bases; unmatched junction bases: 1. Germline CDR1 is SGHAT and CDR2 is FQNNGV. The CDR3 bases are TGTGCCAGCAGCTTGGCGGGGGCCTACAATGAGCAGTTCTTC. It encodes CASSLAGAYNEQFF.

Worth noting for this clonotype: A read error is possible here, since a much larger clone lies one base away. This rearrangement joins TRBV28 to TRBJ2-1; D not certain. Germline assignment: CDR1 MDHEN and CDR2 SYDVKM. Trimming shortened V by 4 bases and J by 7 bases, and 20 bases separated the two germline ends. The CDR3 is 16 amino acids. The DNA for the CDR3 is TGTGCCAGCAGTTCCCCCCGGACGGGTCGGTTAAATGAGCAGTTCTTC. Translation gives CASSSPRTGRLNEQFF.

This clonotype is a singleton in its sample. The junction differs from germline at one of its ends, possibly a read error. V is TRBV12-3 or TRBV12-4 and J is TRBJ1-6; 10 bases are shared with TRBD1. CDR3 size: 15 residues. Written as DNA, the CDR3 is TGTACCAGCATCTTGACAGGGGGCAATAATTCACCCCTCCACTTT. It translates to CTSILTGGNNSPLHF.

Concerning this clonotype: One end of the junction does not line up with germline, which may come from a read error. The chain joins TRBV29-1 to TRBJ1-2; 7 nucleotides agree with TRBD1. Germline loops: CDR1 SQVTM, CDR2 ANQGSEA. This CDR3 spans 12 amino acids. The CDR3 loop is CNVALTGLGYTF. The CDR3 coding sequence is TGCAACGTTGCGCTGACAGGGTTAGGCTACACCTTC.

V gene TRBV6-5 combines with J gene TRBJ2-4, with D possibly being TRBD1 (5 bases). Germline loops: CDR1 MNHEY, CDR2 SVGAGI. The CDR3 consists of 16 residues. The germline V and J ends were trimmed by 5 bases and 0 bases, with 14 bases remaining between them. The CDR3 loop is CASSQAGIPAKNIQYF. The CDR3 DNA reads as TGTGCCAGCAGTCAAGCAGGGATCCCAGCCAAAAACATTCAGTACTTC.

CDR3 DNA: TGTGCCAGCAGCCCCTTTAGCAGGGGAGGTAGGGAAAAACTGTTTTTT. Protein sequence: CASSPFSRGGREKLFF. This chain uses TRBV6-5 with TRBJ1-4; a possible D gene is TRBD1 (6 bases). Trimming removed 6 bases from V and 8 bases from J, with 22 bases in between. The CDR3 extends over 16 amino acids. Germline V gene sequence: CDR1 MNHEY, CDR2 SVGAGI.

The CDR3, as DNA: TGTGTCAGTAGCGTTCAAAAGGGTCGGAGTACTGAAGCTTTCTTT. As protein: CVSSVQKGRSTEAFF. The J gene is TRBJ1-1, the V gene TRBV6-1, with D hard to call. Per germline, CDR1 MNHNS and CDR2 SASEGT. This CDR3 contains 15 residues.

This clonotype is a singleton in its sample. The chain employs TRBV6-5 and TRBJ2-7; possible D gene TRBD2, 6 bases. Germline V lookup: CDR1 MNHEY, CDR2 SVGAGI. V dropped 8 bases and J dropped 9 bases, with 17 bases sitting between them. This CDR3 is 12 amino acids long. CDR3 loop: CASSARGPGQYF. The CDR3 DNA follows: TGTGCCAGCTCAGCGCGGGGCCCCGGGCAGTACTTC.